Sequencing of this T cell receptor (beta chain) was carried out in a study of cytomegalovirus exposure and HLA in healthy donors. PCR used 60 Vbeta primers and 13 Jbeta primers. Method: immunoSEQ multiplex PCR; TCRdb's copy keeps in-frame clones and lacks some. The sample records about 130,000 clones, around 80% being singletons. Regarding this clone: The target antigen is unknown.

Findings and limits, study-wide: 15,000 to 20,000 TCR beta sequences were associated with HLA alleles at 0.05 false discovery rate in a later analysis.

V was clipped by 5 bases and J by 4 bases; unmatched bases: 7. The germline V gene encodes CDR1 LGHNT and CDR2 FRNRAP. This CDR3 has 15 amino acids. Sequenced material: PBMCs. The gene calls are TRBV12-5 and TRBJ1-1, with 10 bases aligning to TRBD1. This sequence originates from a female donor in good health and CMV-seronegative. The CDR3 DNA reads as TGTGCTAGTGGTGTTTCCGGGACAGGGGCCACTGAAGCTTTCTTT. Translation gives CASGVSGTGATEAFF. Using reference TRBV12-5 and TRBJ1-1 for the parts outside the CDR3, the full variable domain is DARVTQTPRHKVTEMGQEVTMRCQPILGHNTVFWYRQTMMQGLELLAYFRNRAPLDDSGMPKDRFSAEMPDATLATLKIQPSEPRDSAVYFCASGVSGTGATEAFFGQGTRLTVV.